This TCR beta chain emerged from a study of graft-versus-host responses after intestinal transplantation. Overall study: Tacrolimus and steroids were given for two to three years to all recipients after anti-thymocyte globulin induction.

Concerning this clone: What it binds is unknown.

Some clones are missing from TCRdb's copy, which holds only in-frame ones; the method was immunoSEQ multiplex PCR. The data contain around 12,000 clones, about four fifths of them singletons. Study results and limitations: Where graft-donor T cell macrochimerism was present, patients had high graft-versus-host to host-versus-graft clonal ratios in allografts. The authors found GvH clones in recipient marrow, some appearing first in ileum or blood.

The germline gives CDR1 SGHRS, CDR2 YFSETQ. This CDR3 spans 16 amino acids. V was pared by 3 bases and J by 0 bases, with 6 bases of the junction left unmatched. This clonotype was obtained from a human patient who received an intestinal transplant, so some T cells may come from the graft donor. The input for sequencing was PBMCs, taken around 310 days after intestinal transplant. V and J are TRBV5-1 and TRBJ2-7; TRBD2 aligns across 10 bases. In DNA form, the CDR3 reads TGCGCCAGCAGCTCCCTGACTAGCGGGTCCTCCTACGAGCAGTACTTC. Translated, it gives CASSSLTSGSSYEQYF.